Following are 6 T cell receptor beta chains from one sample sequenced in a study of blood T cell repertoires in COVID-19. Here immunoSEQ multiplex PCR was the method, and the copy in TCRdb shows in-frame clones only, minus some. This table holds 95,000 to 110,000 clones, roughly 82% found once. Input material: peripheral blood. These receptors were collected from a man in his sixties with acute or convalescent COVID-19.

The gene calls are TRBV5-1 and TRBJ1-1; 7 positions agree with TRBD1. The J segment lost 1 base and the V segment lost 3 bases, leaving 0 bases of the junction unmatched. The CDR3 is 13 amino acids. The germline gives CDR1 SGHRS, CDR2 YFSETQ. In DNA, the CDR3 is TGCGCCAGCAGCTGGGACAGGAACACTGAAGCTTTCTTT. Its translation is CASSWDRNTEAFF. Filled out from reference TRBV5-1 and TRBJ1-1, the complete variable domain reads KAGVTQTPRYLIKTRGQQVTLSCSPISGHRSVSWYQQTPGQGLQFLFEYFSETQRNKGNFPGRFSGRQFSNSRSEMNVSTLELGDSALYLCASSWDRNTEAFFGQGTRLTVV.

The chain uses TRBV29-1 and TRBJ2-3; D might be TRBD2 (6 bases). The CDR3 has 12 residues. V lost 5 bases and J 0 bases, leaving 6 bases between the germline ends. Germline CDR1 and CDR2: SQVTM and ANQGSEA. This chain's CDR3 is CSVRESTDTQYF. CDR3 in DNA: TGCAGCGTTCGGGAGAGCACAGATACGCAGTATTTT.

CDR3: CASSPRSMNTEAFF. The CDR3 DNA reads TGTGCCAGCTCACCGCGTAGCATGAACACTGAAGCTTTCTTT. The chain carries TRBV18 and TRBJ1-1; D unclear. Germline V gene sequence: CDR1 KGHSH, CDR2 LQKENI. Trimming removed 3 bases at V and 0 bases at J, with 8 bases between. CDR3 length: 14 amino acids.

This chain's CDR3 is CASSQGTGAQFYNSPLHF. CDR3 nucleotides: TGTGCCAGCAGCCAAGGGACAGGGGCTCAATTCTATAATTCACCCCTCCACTTT. This chain links TRBV3-1 (or the pseudogene TRBV3-2) with TRBJ1-6, with TRBD1 matching 9 bases. V lost 1 base to trimming and J lost 3 bases; unmatched junction nucleotides: 7. CDR1 and CDR2 (germline): LGHDT, YNNKEL (reference sequence). There are 18 residues in the CDR3.

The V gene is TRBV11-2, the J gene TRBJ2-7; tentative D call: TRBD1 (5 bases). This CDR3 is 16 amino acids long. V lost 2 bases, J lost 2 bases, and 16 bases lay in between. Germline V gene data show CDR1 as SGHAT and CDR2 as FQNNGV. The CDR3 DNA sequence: TGTGCCAGCAGCTTAAGTTTGGACCCGACAGCCTACGAGCAGTACTTC. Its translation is CASSLSLDPTAYEQYF.

The CDR3 spells CASSLDGGSDNQPQHF. The CDR3 DNA is TGTGCCAGCAGCTTAGATGGCGGGTCGGACAATCAGCCCCAGCATTTT. The V and J genes are TRBV11-3 and TRBJ1-5; no reliable D call. Germline V lookup: CDR1 SGHNT, CDR2 YENEEA. V dropped 0 bases and J dropped 3 bases, with 12 bases sitting between them. The CDR3 is made up of 16 amino acids.